The 4 T cell receptor beta chains below were found in one sample sequenced in a study of control samples from healthy donors and cancer patients. This table comes from immunoSEQ multiplex PCR, and its TCRdb copy is limited to in-frame clones, with some not included. Here the sample spans 100,000 to 150,000 clones, approximately 93% being singletons. Sequenced material: blood. The receptors were gathered from a woman aged 18-29 years in good health.

About this clone: Other DNA variants within this sample encode the same CDR3. CDR3 residues: CASRNNQPQHF. As DNA, the CDR3 is TGTGCCAGCAGAAATAATCAGCCCCAGCATTTT. The V and J genes are TRBV6-5 and TRBJ1-5, with unresolved D. The CDR3 consists of 11 residues. The V end lost 6 bases, the J end lost 4 bases, and 4 bases lay between the germline ends. Germline V gene lookup returns CDR1 MNHEY and CDR2 SVGAGI.

CDR3 protein: CASSRRTARETQYF. CDR3 DNA: TGTGCCAGCAGCCGCCGGACCGCCCGAGAGACCCAGTACTTC. The rearrangement uses TRBV7-9 and TRBJ2-5; no definite D call. CDR1 is SEHNR, CDR2 FQNEAQ, per germline (reference sequence). The CDR3 is 14 residues long. Trimming removed 5 bases at V and 4 bases at J, with 14 bases between.

The chain recombines TRBV5-1 with TRBJ2-2, with TRBD2 identical over 7 bases. This CDR3 is built from 14 residues. V lost 7 bases, J lost 7 bases, and 10 bases stayed unmatched. Germline CDR1 SGHRS, CDR2 YFSETQ. The CDR3 sequence is CASHGGRTIGELFF. For the CDR3, the DNA is TGCGCCAGCCACGGGGGGAGAACGATCGGGGAGCTGTTTTTT. Full variable domain (rest looked up from reference TRBV5-1 and TRBJ2-2): KAGVTQTPRYLIKTRGQQVTLSCSPISGHRSVSWYQQTPGQGLQFLFEYFSETQRNKGNFPGRFSGRQFSNSRSEMNVSTLELGDSALYLCASHGGRTIGELFFGEGSRLTVL.

The rearrangement uses TRBV6-9 and TRBJ2-7; D gene ambiguous. V was pared by 2 bases and J by 3 bases, with 14 bases between. Germline CDR1 reads MNHGY; CDR2 reads SVAAGI. This CDR3 has 15 residues. The CDR3 region has the DNA TGTGCCAGCAGTTATGACCTGGGCCGCTACTACGAGCAGTACTTC. This gives the protein CASSYDLGRYYEQYF.